The rows below give T cell receptor beta chains drawn from one sample of a study of T cell responses to AZD1222 COVID-19 vaccine. TCRdb keeps only in-frame clones here, not all; method: immunoSEQ multiplex PCR. The sample has 45,000 to 50,000 clones; approximately 90% are singletons. The starting material was peripheral blood, obtained 28 days after the second AZD1222 dose. These receptors all come from an adult who received the AZD1222 COVID-19 vaccine. Each CDR3 is given with its conserved first and last residue. D genes are given only for firm matches. Not every row has a clone size; where given, it reads once, few, many or a size class.

V gene: TRBV19; clone size: NA; D gene: NA; J gene: TRBJ1-4; CDR3 protein: CASSISTTNEKLFF; CDR3 DNA: TGTGCCAGTAGTATTTCCACAACTAATGAAAAACTGTTTTTT
V gene: TRBV4-2; clone size: NA; D gene: NA; J gene: TRBJ2-4; CDR3 protein: CASSQAAGPSANIQYF; CDR3 DNA: TGTGCCAGCAGCCAAGCGGCAGGCCCCTCGGCAAACATTCAGTACTTC
V gene: TRBV7-5; clone size: NA; D gene: NA; J gene: TRBJ2-7; CDR3 protein: CVRSLGGEECYEQYF; CDR3 DNA: TGTGTCAGAAGCTTGGGGGGGGAAGAGTGCTACGAGCAGTACTTC
V gene: TRBV7-9; clone size: NA; D gene: NA; J gene: TRBJ1-1; CDR3 protein: CASSRQQKNTEAFF; CDR3 DNA: TGTGCCAGCAGCCGACAACAGAAGAACACTGAAGCTTTCTTT
V gene: TRBV7-2; clone size: NA; D gene: NA; J gene: TRBJ2-7; CDR3 protein: CASSLGLETSSYEQYF; CDR3 DNA: TGTGCCAGCAGCTTGGGGCTAGAAACCAGCTCCTACGAGCAGTACTTC
V gene: TRBV5-1; clone size: NA; D gene: TRBD1; J gene: TRBJ2-3; CDR3 protein: CASSIRRTGSTDTQYF; CDR3 DNA: TGCGCCAGCAGCATCCGGAGGACAGGGTCGACAGATACGCAGTATTTT
V gene: TRBV23-1; clone size: NA; D gene: NA; J gene: TRBJ1-3; CDR3 protein: CASRIRRGSSGNTIYF; CDR3 DNA: TGCGCCAGCAGGATTAGGCGGGGAAGCTCTGGAAACACCATATATTTT
V gene: TRBV6-1; clone size: NA; D gene: NA; J gene: TRBJ1-2; CDR3 protein: CASSEGGWGTPSVGSTF; CDR3 DNA: TGTGCCAGCAGTGAAGGAGGGTGGGGGACACCGTCAGTAGGGAGCACCTTC
V gene: TRBV7-9; clone size: NA; D gene: NA; J gene: TRBJ1-1; CDR3 protein: CASSSGRANTEAFF; CDR3 DNA: TGTGCCAGCAGCTCCGGGAGAGCGAACACTGAAGCTTTCTTT
V gene: TRBV29-1; clone size: few; D gene: TRBD1; J gene: TRBJ1-2; CDR3 protein: CSVGGRGRTYGYTF; CDR3 DNA: TGCAGCGTTGGGGGCAGGGGGCGTACCTATGGCTACACCTTC
V gene: TRBV21-1; clone size: NA; D gene: NA; J gene: TRBJ2-1; CDR3 protein: CANKHRTEGGNEQFF; CDR3 DNA: TGTGCCAACAAGCATCGGACCGAGGGGGGCAATGAGCAGTTCTTC
V gene: TRBV7-2; clone size: NA; D gene: NA; J gene: TRBJ2-5; CDR3 protein: CASSLGDHQETQYF; CDR3 DNA: TGTGCCAGCAGCTTGGGAGACCACCAAGAGACCCAGTACTTC
V gene: TRBV2; clone size: NA; D gene: NA; J gene: TRBJ1-2; CDR3 protein: CASSGRVAVYTF; CDR3 DNA: TGTGCCAGCAGCGGGAGGGTGGCAGTCTACACCTTC
V gene: TRBV15; clone size: NA; D gene: NA; J gene: TRBJ2-3; CDR3 protein: CATSRDHGKDTQYF; CDR3 DNA: TGTGCCACCAGCAGAGATCATGGCAAAGATACGCAGTATTTT
V gene: TRBV29-1; clone size: NA; D gene: TRBD1; J gene: TRBJ1-2; CDR3 protein: CSVQGAYGYTF; CDR3 DNA: TGCAGCGTTCAGGGGGCTTATGGCTACACCTTC
V gene: TRBV27; clone size: NA; D gene: TRBD1; J gene: TRBJ1-2; CDR3 protein: CASSSPGQGRGYTF; CDR3 DNA: TGTGCCAGCAGTTCTCCGGGACAGGGCCGCGGCTACACCTTC
V gene: TRBV6-1; clone size: once; D gene: NA; J gene: TRBJ2-1; CDR3 protein: CASSEARPNNEQFF; CDR3 DNA: TGTGCCAGCAGTGAAGCGAGGCCTAACAATGAGCAGTTCTTC
V gene: TRBV5-4; clone size: NA; D gene: NA; J gene: TRBJ2-1; CDR3 protein: CASSTELRGNEQFF; CDR3 DNA: TGTGCCAGCAGTACTGAACTTCGGGGCAATGAGCAGTTCTTC
V gene: TRBV20-1; clone size: once; D gene: NA; J gene: TRBJ1-2; CDR3 protein: CSATATYGYTF; CDR3 DNA: TGCAGTGCAACGGCCACCTATGGCTACACCTTC
V gene: TRBV3-1/TRBV3-2; clone size: NA; D gene: NA; J gene: TRBJ2-7; CDR3 protein: CASSQDGRSYEQYF; CDR3 DNA: TGTGCCAGCAGCCAAGACGGTCGCTCCTACGAGCAGTACTTC
V gene: TRBV28; clone size: NA; D gene: NA; J gene: TRBJ1-2; CDR3 protein: CASSPQSNYGYTF; CDR3 DNA: TGTGCCAGCAGCCCCCAATCCAACTATGGCTACACCTTC
V gene: TRBV4-1; clone size: NA; D gene: NA; J gene: TRBJ2-3; CDR3 protein: CASSLGDTQYF; CDR3 DNA: TGCGCCAGCAGCTTGGGGGATACGCAGTATTTT
V gene: TRBV6-5; clone size: NA; D gene: NA; J gene: TRBJ1-1; CDR3 protein: CASSYGGTNTEAFF; CDR3 DNA: TGTGCCAGCAGTTATGGCGGAACCAACACTGAAGCTTTCTTT
V gene: TRBV5-1; clone size: NA; D gene: TRBD1; J gene: TRBJ2-1; CDR3 protein: CASSSGTGGADNEQFF; CDR3 DNA: TGCGCCAGCAGCTCCGGGACAGGGGGCGCGGACAATGAGCAGTTCTTC
V gene: TRBV2; clone size: NA; D gene: NA; J gene: TRBJ2-7; CDR3 protein: CASSRGGRSSYEQYF; CDR3 DNA: TGTGCCAGCAGCCGCGGTGGCAGAAGCTCCTACGAGCAGTACTTC
V gene: TRBV6-5; clone size: NA; D gene: NA; J gene: TRBJ1-3; CDR3 protein: CASIRRNSGNTIYF; CDR3 DNA: TGTGCCAGCATTCGACGGAACTCTGGAAACACCATATATTTT
V gene: TRBV15; clone size: few; D gene: TRBD1; J gene: TRBJ1-4; CDR3 protein: CATSRPTQGGEKLFF; CDR3 DNA: TGTGCCACCAGCAGACCTACCCAGGGGGGTGAAAAACTGTTTTTT
V gene: TRBV24-1; clone size: NA; D gene: NA; J gene: TRBJ2-3; CDR3 protein: CATSDSLGGSTDTQYF; CDR3 DNA: TGTGCCACCAGTGATTCTTTAGGGGGGAGCACAGATACGCAGTATTTT
V gene: TRBV28; clone size: NA; D gene: TRBD1; J gene: TRBJ2-7; CDR3 protein: CASSRGQGAYEQYF; CDR3 DNA: TGTGCCAGCAGTCGGGGACAGGGGGCCTACGAGCAGTACTTC
V gene: TRBV7-2; clone size: once; D gene: NA; J gene: TRBJ1-2; CDR3 protein: CASSVGVAGPARGYTF; CDR3 DNA: TGTGCCAGCAGCGTAGGGGTCGCAGGACCCGCGAGGGGCTACACCTTC
V gene: TRBV11-2; clone size: NA; D gene: NA; J gene: TRBJ2-5; CDR3 protein: CASSWESQETQYF; CDR3 DNA: TGTGCCAGCAGCTGGGAATCACAAGAGACCCAGTACTTC
V gene: TRBV6-1; clone size: few; D gene: NA; J gene: TRBJ1-4; CDR3 protein: CASSEGQENEKLFF; CDR3 DNA: TGTGCCAGCAGTGAAGGACAGGAGAATGAAAAACTGTTTTTT
V gene: TRBV7-2; clone size: NA; D gene: NA; J gene: TRBJ2-7; CDR3 protein: CASSLVAQQEQYF; CDR3 DNA: TGTGCCAGCAGCTTAGTAGCCCAACAGGAGCAGTACTTC
V gene: TRBV2; clone size: NA; D gene: NA; J gene: TRBJ1-5; CDR3 protein: CASTLRGTGDQPQHF; CDR3 DNA: TGTGCCAGCACCCTCCGTGGGACGGGTGATCAGCCCCAGCATTTT
V gene: TRBV29-1; clone size: NA; D gene: TRBD2; J gene: TRBJ2-1; CDR3 protein: CSVENPRTSGVYNEQFF; CDR3 DNA: TGCAGCGTTGAAAACCCTCGGACTAGCGGGGTCTACAATGAGCAGTTCTTC
V gene: TRBV2; clone size: NA; D gene: TRBD1; J gene: TRBJ2-1; CDR3 protein: CASSGHQQGPMKQFF; CDR3 DNA: TGTGCCAGCAGTGGTCATCAACAGGGGCCGATGAAGCAGTTCTTC
V gene: TRBV7-8; clone size: NA; D gene: NA; J gene: TRBJ1-6; CDR3 protein: CASSLRTVRTYNSPLHF; CDR3 DNA: TGTGCCAGCAGCCTCCGCACGGTGAGGACCTATAATTCACCCCTCCACTTT
V gene: TRBV5-6; clone size: once; D gene: TRBD1; J gene: TRBJ2-7; CDR3 protein: CASSVTGDSYEQYF; CDR3 DNA: TGTGCCAGCAGCGTGACAGGGGACAGCTACGAGCAGTACTTC
V gene: TRBV20-1; clone size: NA; D gene: TRBD1; J gene: TRBJ1-5; CDR3 protein: CSASLQGRVNQPQHF; CDR3 DNA: TGCAGTGCTAGTCTACAGGGGAGGGTCAATCAGCCCCAGCATTTT
V gene: TRBV4-3; clone size: NA; D gene: NA; J gene: TRBJ2-7; CDR3 protein: CASSPTVAGSYEQYF; CDR3 DNA: TGCGCCAGCAGCCCAACCGTGGCAGGCTCCTACGAGCAGTACTTC
V gene: TRBV27; clone size: few; D gene: TRBD2; J gene: TRBJ2-1; CDR3 protein: CASSSWTSGRLFHNEQFF; CDR3 DNA: TGTGCCAGCAGTTCCTGGACTAGCGGGAGGCTTTTTCACAATGAGCAGTTCTTC
V gene: TRBV19; clone size: NA; D gene: NA; J gene: TRBJ2-1; CDR3 protein: CASSRQSQTWDEQFF; CDR3 DNA: TGTGCCAGTAGTAGACAGAGTCAGACTTGGGATGAGCAGTTCTTC
V gene: TRBV28; clone size: NA; D gene: NA; J gene: TRBJ2-7; CDR3 protein: CASSPLGQGHYEQYF; CDR3 DNA: TGTGCCAGCAGTCCCCTAGGTCAGGGGCACTACGAGCAGTACTTC
V gene: TRBV28; clone size: NA; D gene: NA; J gene: TRBJ2-3; CDR3 protein: CASGILGTRTDTQYF; CDR3 DNA: TGTGCCAGCGGGATTCTGGGAACGCGCACAGATACGCAGTATTTT
V gene: TRBV4-1; clone size: NA; D gene: NA; J gene: TRBJ2-1; CDR3 protein: CASSQDSPEQFF; CDR3 DNA: TGCGCCAGCAGCCAAGATTCACCTGAGCAGTTCTTC
V gene: TRBV24-1; clone size: NA; D gene: NA; J gene: TRBJ2-3; CDR3 protein: CATSDQSETGVGDTQYF; CDR3 DNA: TGTGCCACCAGTGATCAAAGCGAGACGGGAGTGGGAGATACGCAGTATTTT
V gene: TRBV7-3; clone size: NA; D gene: TRBD2; J gene: TRBJ2-1; CDR3 protein: CASSPGLAGPNEQFF; CDR3 DNA: TGTGCCAGCAGCCCGGGACTAGCGGGGCCGAATGAGCAGTTCTTC
V gene: TRBV11-2; clone size: NA; D gene: NA; J gene: TRBJ1-2; CDR3 protein: CATMTIGPGISGYTF; CDR3 DNA: TGTGCCACCATGACCATAGGACCGGGGATATCTGGCTACACCTTC
V gene: TRBV27; clone size: once; D gene: NA; J gene: TRBJ1-1; CDR3 protein: CASRGETEAFF; CDR3 DNA: TGTGCCAGCAGGGGAGAGACTGAAGCTTTCTTT